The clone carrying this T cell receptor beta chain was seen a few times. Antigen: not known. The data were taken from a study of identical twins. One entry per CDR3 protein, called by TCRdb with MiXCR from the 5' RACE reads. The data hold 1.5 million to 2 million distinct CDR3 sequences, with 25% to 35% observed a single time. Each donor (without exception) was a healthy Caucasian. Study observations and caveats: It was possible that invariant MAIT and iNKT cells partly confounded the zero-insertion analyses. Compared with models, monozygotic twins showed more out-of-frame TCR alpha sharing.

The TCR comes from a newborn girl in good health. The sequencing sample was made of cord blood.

The DNA of the CDR3 is TGTGCCAGCAGTTTCCCTACTAATGGGACTAGCGGGGCCTCCTACAATGAGCAGTTCTTC. Protein sequence: CASSFPTNGTSGASYNEQFF. The chain carries TRBV12-3 or TRBV12-4 and TRBJ2-1, with 13 bases that match TRBD2. The CDR3 has 20 amino acids. V lost 3 bases to trimming and J lost 0 bases; unmatched junction nucleotides: 11.